The 15 T cell receptor beta chains in this list originate from one sample, sequenced in a study of T cell repertoires in cytomegalovirus infection. For these TCRs, the target antigens are not known. TCRdb independently ran MiXCR on the reads; one entry per CDR3 protein. The table includes 570,000 or so distinct CDR3 sequences, about 39% detected once. The sequenced sample was cultured PBMCs, obtained from culture after CMV antigen stimulation. Receptors originate from a human donor in good health (CMV status not recorded). Some clones in this sample may be carry-over from other donors' samples.

The chain combines TRBV10-3 with TRBJ2-1; 10 bases are a match to TRBD2. The V gene end was trimmed by 5 bases and the J gene end by 5 bases; junction bases not matched to a gene: 3. Germline V gives CDR1 ENHRY, CDR2 SYGVKD. This CDR3 has 14 residues. CDR3 protein: CAISLAGVNNEQFF. The CDR3 DNA reads as TGTGCCATCAGTCTAGCGGGGGTGAACAATGAGCAGTTCTTC.

Here the CDR3 DNA reads TGTGCCAGCAGTCCCCGGCGACAGGGGAGTATTGGCTACACCTTC. Translation: CASSPRRQGSIGYTF. The chain recombines TRBV12-3 or TRBV12-4 with TRBJ1-2; 8 bases align to TRBD1. The ends lost 5 bases at V and 7 bases at J; junction bases unmatched: 12. The length of the CDR3 is 15 residues.

This clonotype was seen once. The V call is TRBV19, the J call TRBJ2-5; maybe TRBD1 (6 bases). Germline values: CDR1 LNHDA, CDR2 SQIVND (reference sequence). V lost 4 bases and J 5 bases, leaving 11 bases between the germline ends. This CDR3 is built from 13 residues. Here the CDR3 reads CASSTWTAETQYF. DNA of the CDR3: TGTGCCAGTAGTACCTGGACAGCGGAGACCCAGTACTTC.

This clonotype occurred a few times. The rearrangement joins TRBV27 to TRBJ2-2; TRBD2 aligns across 7 bases. The length of the CDR3 is 15 residues. V lost 7 bases, J lost 3 bases, and 8 bases stayed unmatched. Germline-derived CDR1 and CDR2 are MNHEY and SMNVEV (reference sequence). The CDR3 sequence is CASMEAGVYTGELFF. CDR3 in DNA: TGTGCCAGCATGGAGGCGGGGGTCTACACCGGGGAGCTGTTTTTT.

J is TRBJ1-4 and V is TRBV2, with 7 bases that match TRBD1. Losses at the gene ends were 7 bases for V and 4 bases for J; bases not matched to a gene: 3. The germline V gene encodes CDR1 SNHLY and CDR2 FYNNEI. This CDR3 is 13 amino acids long. DNA for the CDR3: TGTGCCAGCACCGGGACAGTTAATGAAAAACTGTTTTTT. It specifies CASTGTVNEKLFF.

This clonotype has just a few counts. This chain joins TRBV10-3 and TRBJ2-1, with TRBD2 identical over 13 bases. Per germline, CDR1 ENHRY and CDR2 SYGVKD. After removal of 10 bases from V and 2 bases from J, the junction contained 8 bases not matched to a gene. CDR3 length: 16 amino acids. As DNA, the CDR3 is TGTGCCACACGGACTAGCGGGAGTTCAACCTACAATGAGCAGTTCTTC. Its protein product is CATRTSGSSTYNEQFF.

A few counts support this clonotype. The chain combines TRBV2 with TRBJ2-3; D is unresolved. The CDR3 runs 14 residues. V was pared by 10 bases and J by 2 bases, with 16 bases between. From germline, CDR1 is SNHLY and CDR2 FYNNEI. CDR3 nucleotides: TGTGCCACTCAGGTCGGCCCTACCACAGATACGCAGTATTTT. It codes for CATQVGPTTDTQYF. Drawing the rest from reference TRBV2 and TRBJ2-3, the complete variable domain is EPEVTQTPSHQVTQMGQEVILRCVPISNHLYFYWYRQILGQKVEFLVSFYNNEISEKSEIFDDQFSVERPDGSNFTLKIRSTKLEDSAMYFCATQVGPTTDTQYFGPGTRLTVL.

A note on this clonotype: One junction end disagrees with the germline gene, perhaps due to a read error. The rearrangement links TRBV2 to TRBJ2-3; possible D gene TRBD2, 5 bases. The length of the CDR3 is 12 residues. The germline V gene has CDR1 SNHLY and CDR2 FYNNEI. The CDR3 nucleotides read TGTGCCAGCAGTGAAGCTACTACCCGGAGGAATTTT. Translating gives CASSEATTRRNF.

The chain combines TRBV15 with TRBJ2-7; perhaps TRBD1 as D (5 bases). CDR3 length: 13 residues. CDR1 is LNHNV and CDR2 is YYDKDF in the germline V gene (reference sequence). V lost 1 base, J lost 5 bases, and 9 bases lay in between. This chain's CDR3 is CATSRGQLDEQYF. The CDR3 region has the DNA TGTGCCACCAGCAGAGGACAGCTCGACGAGCAGTACTTC.

V usage is TRBV6-1 and J usage is TRBJ2-7; 7 bases align to TRBD1. After removal of 7 bases from V and 2 bases from J, the junction contained 5 bases not matched to a gene. The germline V gene has CDR1 MNHNS and CDR2 SASEGT. The CDR3 has 13 residues. The CDR3 nucleotides read TGTGCCAGCAAGAGGGACAGACCCTACGAGCAGTACTTC. This gives the protein CASKRDRPYEQYF.

This clonotype was counted between two and nine times. The rearrangement uses TRBV7-2 and TRBJ2-1; D may be TRBD2 (6 bases). V lost 1 base and J 12 bases, leaving 7 bases between the germline ends. The germline gives CDR1 SGHTA, CDR2 FQGNSA. The CDR3 loop spans 11 amino acids. Here the CDR3 reads CASSLGGGQFF. Written as DNA, the CDR3 is TGTGCCAGCAGCTTAGGGGGAGGGCAGTTCTTC.

The table lists this clonotype with a count of one. The chain couples TRBV6-6 to TRBJ1-6; D not resolved. This CDR3 has 14 residues. Trimming took off 2 bases at V and 4 bases at J, with 6 bases between the two ends. Germline V gives CDR1 MNHNY, CDR2 SVGAGI (reference sequence). CDR3 nucleotides: TGTGCCAGCAGTTACACTGGGTATAATTCACCCCTCCACTTT. Its translation is CASSYTGYNSPLHF.

V usage is TRBV7-8 and J usage is TRBJ2-7; the D call may be TRBD1 or TRBD2 (5 bases each). This CDR3 is built from 14 residues. V was shortened by 5 bases and J by 7 bases, with 18 bases between the two germline ends. Germline values: CDR1 SGHVS, CDR2 FQNEAQ. The CDR3, as DNA: TGTGCCAGCAGCGCTTTGGGACGGTCCCCGGAGCAGTACTTC. It encodes CASSALGRSPEQYF.

This clonotype was seen a handful of times. The gene calls are TRBV12-3 or TRBV12-4 and TRBJ2-1, with a tentative D call TRBD2 (5 bases). The CDR3 has 14 residues. V gave up 3 bases and J gave up 6 bases, with 12 bases separating them. The CDR3 loop reads CASSFDAGPNEQFF. CDR3 in DNA: TGTGCCAGCAGTTTTGATGCGGGTCCCAATGAGCAGTTCTTC.

The chain links TRBV7-2 to TRBJ2-7; tentative D call: TRBD1 (5 bases). The length of the CDR3 is 15 residues. V shed 2 bases and J shed 4 bases, with 15 bases lying between them. Germline CDR1 SGHTA, CDR2 FQGNSA. The DNA for the CDR3 is TGTGCCAGCAGCTTAAGGTTCGGCAGGGCGTACGAGCAGTACTTC. This gives the protein CASSLRFGRAYEQYF.